The text below deals with one T cell receptor (beta chain). The data were obtained in a study of blood T cell repertoires in COVID-19. Study-wide context: Sites across the United States, Italy and Spain contributed samples from acute and convalescent COVID-19. Nucleic acid was either cDNA or gDNA, and it came from T cells, B-cell-depleted T cells, or PBMCs.

Sequencing was performed with immunoSEQ multiplex PCR; in TCRdb, only in-frame clones are kept and a portion is missing. The data show a few hundred thousand clones, approximately 89% seen once. Sequenced input: peripheral blood. The source of this sequence is a woman aged 25 to 39 with COVID-19, enrolled during active disease.

In nucleotides, the CDR3 is TGTGCCAGCTGGGGCGGCTGGGCTTTCTTT. Its protein is CASWGGWAFF. The chain is built from TRBV19 and TRBJ1-1; a possible D gene is TRBD1 (5 bases). The CDR3 is made up of 10 amino acids. Germline V lookup: CDR1 LNHDA, CDR2 SQIVND (reference sequence). V was pared by 9 bases and J by 11 bases, with 13 bases between.